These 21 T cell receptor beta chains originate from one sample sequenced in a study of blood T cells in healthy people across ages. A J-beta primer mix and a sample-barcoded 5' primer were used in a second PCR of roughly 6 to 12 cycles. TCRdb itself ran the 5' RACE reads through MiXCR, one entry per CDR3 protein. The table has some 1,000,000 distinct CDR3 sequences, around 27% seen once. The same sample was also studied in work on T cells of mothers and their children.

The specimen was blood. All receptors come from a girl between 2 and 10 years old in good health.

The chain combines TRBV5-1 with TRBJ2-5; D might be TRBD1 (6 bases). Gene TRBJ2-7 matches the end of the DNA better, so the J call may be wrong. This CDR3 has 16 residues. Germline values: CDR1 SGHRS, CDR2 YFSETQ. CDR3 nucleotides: TGCGCCAGCAGCCCGAAGGGGGTAGAACTGATAGTCGAGCAGTACTTC. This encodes CASSPKGVELIVEQYF.

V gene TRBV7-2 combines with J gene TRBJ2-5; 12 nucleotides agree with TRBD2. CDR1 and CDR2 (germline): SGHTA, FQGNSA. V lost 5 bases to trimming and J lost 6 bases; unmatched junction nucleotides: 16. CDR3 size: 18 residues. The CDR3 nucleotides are TGTGCCAGCAGCCCCCAAGCCCATACTAGCGGGAGGCGGCAGACCCAGTACTTC. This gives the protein CASSPQAHTSGRRQTQYF. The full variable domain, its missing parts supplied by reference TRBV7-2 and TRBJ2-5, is GAGVSQSPSNKVTEKGKDVELRCDPISGHTALYWYRQSLGQGLEFLIYFQGNSAPDKSGLPSDRFSAERTGGSVSTLTIQRTQQEDSAVYLCASSPQAHTSGRRQTQYFGPGTRLLVL.

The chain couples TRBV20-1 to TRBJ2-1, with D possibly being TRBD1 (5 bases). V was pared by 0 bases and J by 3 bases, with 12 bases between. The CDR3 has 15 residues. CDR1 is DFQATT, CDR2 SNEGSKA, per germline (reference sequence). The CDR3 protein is CSARDQGGFYNEQFF. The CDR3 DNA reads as TGCAGTGCTAGAGATCAGGGCGGATTCTACAATGAGCAGTTCTTC.

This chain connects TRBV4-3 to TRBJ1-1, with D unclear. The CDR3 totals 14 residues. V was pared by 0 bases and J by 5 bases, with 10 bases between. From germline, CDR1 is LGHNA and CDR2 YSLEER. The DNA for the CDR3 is TGCGCCAGCAGCCAAGATCTGATGGGGACTGAAGCTTTCTTT. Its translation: CASSQDLMGTEAFF.

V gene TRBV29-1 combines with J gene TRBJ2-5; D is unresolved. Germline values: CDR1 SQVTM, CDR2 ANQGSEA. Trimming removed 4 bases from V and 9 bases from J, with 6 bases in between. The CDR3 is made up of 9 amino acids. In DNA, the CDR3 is TGCAGCGTTGGAGTCCCCCAGTACTTC. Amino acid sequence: CSVGVPQYF.

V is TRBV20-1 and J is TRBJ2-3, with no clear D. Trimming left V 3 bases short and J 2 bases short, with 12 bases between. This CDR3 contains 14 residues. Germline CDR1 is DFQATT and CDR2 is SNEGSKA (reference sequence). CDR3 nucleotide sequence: TGCAGTGCTAGTCCATACCAGGCCACAGATACGCAGTATTTT. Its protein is CSASPYQATDTQYF.

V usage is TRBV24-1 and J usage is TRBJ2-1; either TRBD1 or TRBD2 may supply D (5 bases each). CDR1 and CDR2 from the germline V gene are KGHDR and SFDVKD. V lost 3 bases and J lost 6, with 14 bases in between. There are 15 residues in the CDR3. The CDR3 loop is CATSDTNWDVNEQFF. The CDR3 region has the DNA TGTGCCACCAGTGATACCAATTGGGACGTCAATGAGCAGTTCTTC.

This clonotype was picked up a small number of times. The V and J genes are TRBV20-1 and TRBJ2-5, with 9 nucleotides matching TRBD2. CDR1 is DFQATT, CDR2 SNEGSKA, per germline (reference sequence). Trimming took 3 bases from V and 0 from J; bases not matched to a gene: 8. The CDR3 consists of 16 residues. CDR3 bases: TGCAGTGCTAGCCTAGCGGGATCCCCCAACCAAGAGACCCAGTACTTC. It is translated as CSASLAGSPNQETQYF.

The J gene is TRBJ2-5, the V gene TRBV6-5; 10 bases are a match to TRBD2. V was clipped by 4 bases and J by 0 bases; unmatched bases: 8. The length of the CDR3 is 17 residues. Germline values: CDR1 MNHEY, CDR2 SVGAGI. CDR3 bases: TGTGCCAGCAGTTTGGGGGGGCTAGCGGGAGACCAAGAGACCCAGTACTTC. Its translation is CASSLGGLAGDQETQYF.

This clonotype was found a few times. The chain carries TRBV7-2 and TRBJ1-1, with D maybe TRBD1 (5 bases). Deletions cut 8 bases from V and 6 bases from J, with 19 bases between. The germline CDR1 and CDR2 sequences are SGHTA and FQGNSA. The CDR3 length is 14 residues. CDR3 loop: CASSNLRGGAEAFF. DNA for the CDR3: TGTGCCAGCTCTAATTTAAGGGGAGGGGCTGAAGCTTTCTTT.

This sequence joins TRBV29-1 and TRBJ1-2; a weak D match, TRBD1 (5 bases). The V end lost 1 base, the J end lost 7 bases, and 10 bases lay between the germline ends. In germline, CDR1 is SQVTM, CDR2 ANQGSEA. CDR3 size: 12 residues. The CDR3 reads CSVEGREAGYTF. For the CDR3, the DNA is TGCAGCGTTGAAGGCAGGGAAGCTGGCTACACCTTC.

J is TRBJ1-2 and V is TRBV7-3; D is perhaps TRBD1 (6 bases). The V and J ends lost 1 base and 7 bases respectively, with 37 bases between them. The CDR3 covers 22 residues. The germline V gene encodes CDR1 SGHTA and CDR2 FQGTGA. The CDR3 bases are TGTGCCAGCAGCTTAAGGGGGGGCAGGGATGTGATTACCCGGGGAAAGAGATCTGGCTACACCTTC. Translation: CASSLRGGRDVITRGKRSGYTF.

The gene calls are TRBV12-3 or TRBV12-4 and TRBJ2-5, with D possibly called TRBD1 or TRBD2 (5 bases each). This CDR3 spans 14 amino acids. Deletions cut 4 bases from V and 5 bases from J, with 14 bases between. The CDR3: CASSSGGGLETQYF. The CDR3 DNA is TGTGCCAGCAGTTCCGGTGGGGGTCTGGAGACCCAGTACTTC.

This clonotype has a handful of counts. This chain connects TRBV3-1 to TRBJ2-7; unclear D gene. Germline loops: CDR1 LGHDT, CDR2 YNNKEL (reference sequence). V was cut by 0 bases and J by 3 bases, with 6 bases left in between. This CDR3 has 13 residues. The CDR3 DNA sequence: TGTGCCAGCAGCCAAGAATTGGGCTACGAGCAGTACTTC. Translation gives CASSQELGYEQYF.

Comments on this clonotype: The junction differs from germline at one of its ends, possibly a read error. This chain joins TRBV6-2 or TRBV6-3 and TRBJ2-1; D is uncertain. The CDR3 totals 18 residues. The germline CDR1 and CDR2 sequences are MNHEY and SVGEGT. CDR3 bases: TGTGCCTGCAGTTACGTCTCAAAGCGCCCAAGCTCCTACAATGAGCAGTTCTTC. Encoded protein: CACSYVSKRPSSYNEQFF.

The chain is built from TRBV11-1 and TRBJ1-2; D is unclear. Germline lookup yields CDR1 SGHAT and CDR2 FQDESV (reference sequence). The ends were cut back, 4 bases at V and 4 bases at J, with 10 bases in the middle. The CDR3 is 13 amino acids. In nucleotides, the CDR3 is TGTGCCAGCAGCTCTAGTGGTCGCTATGGCTACACCTTC. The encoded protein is CASSSSGRYGYTF.

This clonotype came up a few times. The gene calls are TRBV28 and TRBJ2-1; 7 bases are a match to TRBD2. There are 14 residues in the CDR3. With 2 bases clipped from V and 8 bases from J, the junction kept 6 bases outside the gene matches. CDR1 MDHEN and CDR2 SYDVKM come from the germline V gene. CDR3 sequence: CASSLGRETDEQFF. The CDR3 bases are TGTGCCAGCAGTTTAGGGCGGGAGACGGATGAGCAGTTCTTC.

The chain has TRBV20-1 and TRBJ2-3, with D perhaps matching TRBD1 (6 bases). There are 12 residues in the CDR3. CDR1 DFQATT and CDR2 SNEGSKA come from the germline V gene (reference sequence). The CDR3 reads CIKGESTDTQYF. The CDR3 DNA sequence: TGCATTAAGGGGGAGTCCACAGATACGCAGTATTTT.

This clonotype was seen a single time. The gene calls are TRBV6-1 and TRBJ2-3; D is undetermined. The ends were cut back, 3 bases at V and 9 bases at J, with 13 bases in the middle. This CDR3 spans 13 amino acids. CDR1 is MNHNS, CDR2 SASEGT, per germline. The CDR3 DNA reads TGTGCCAGCAGTGAGGCGATAAAGGTGACGCAGTATTTT. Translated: CASSEAIKVTQYF.

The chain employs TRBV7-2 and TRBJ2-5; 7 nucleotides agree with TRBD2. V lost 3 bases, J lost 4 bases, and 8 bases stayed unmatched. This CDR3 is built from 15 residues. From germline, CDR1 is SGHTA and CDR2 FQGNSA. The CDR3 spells CASSFRPGGSETQYF. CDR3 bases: TGTGCCAGCAGCTTTCGTCCGGGAGGTTCAGAGACCCAGTACTTC.

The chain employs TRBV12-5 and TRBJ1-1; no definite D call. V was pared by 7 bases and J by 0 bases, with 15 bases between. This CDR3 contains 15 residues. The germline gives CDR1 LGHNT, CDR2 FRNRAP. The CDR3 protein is CASALAHSLNTEAFF. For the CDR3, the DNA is TGTGCTAGTGCCCTGGCCCATTCCTTGAACACTGAAGCTTTCTTT.